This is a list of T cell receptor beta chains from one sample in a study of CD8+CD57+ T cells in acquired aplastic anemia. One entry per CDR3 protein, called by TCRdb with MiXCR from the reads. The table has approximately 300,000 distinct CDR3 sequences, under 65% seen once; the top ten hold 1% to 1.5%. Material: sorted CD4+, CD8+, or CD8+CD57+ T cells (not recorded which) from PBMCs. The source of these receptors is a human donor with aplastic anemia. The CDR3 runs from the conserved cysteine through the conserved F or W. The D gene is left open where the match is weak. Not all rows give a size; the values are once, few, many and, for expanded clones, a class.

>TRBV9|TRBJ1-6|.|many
TGTGCCAGCAGCGTAGTGGGGAGGAATTCACCCCTCCACTTT
CASSVVGRNSPLHF
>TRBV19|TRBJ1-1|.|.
TGTGCCAGTAGTATTGCGGGTCTTGAAGCTTTCTTT
CASSIAGLEAFF
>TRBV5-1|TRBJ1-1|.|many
TGCGCCAGCAGCTTGTTTCCAGGGGCCATGAACACTGAAGCTTTCTTT
CASSLFPGAMNTEAFF
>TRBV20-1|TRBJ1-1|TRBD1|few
TGCAGTGCTAGTACAGGGGGGCACACTGAAGCTTTCTTT
CSASTGGHTEAFF
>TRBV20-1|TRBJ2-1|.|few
TGCAGTGCCTCGGAGGGGGGCGAGGGGAATGAGCAGTTCTTC
CSASEGGEGNEQFF
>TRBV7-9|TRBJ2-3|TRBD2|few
TGTGCCAGCAGCTCTAGCGGGAGAAGTAGCACAGATACGCAGTATTTT
CASSSSGRSSTDTQYF
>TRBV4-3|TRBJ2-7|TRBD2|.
TGCGCCAGCAGCCAAGATTATAGCGGGCGGACCTACGAGCAGTACTTC
CASSQDYSGRTYEQYF
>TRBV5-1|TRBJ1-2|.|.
TGCGCCAGCAGCTCCGGGACATACGACTATGGCTACACCTTC
CASSSGTYDYGYTF
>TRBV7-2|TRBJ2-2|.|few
TGTGCCAGCAGCTTAGCGAGTCTAAACACCGGGGAGCTGTTTTTT
CASSLASLNTGELFF
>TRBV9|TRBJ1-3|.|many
TGTGCCAGCAGCGTAGAAGGCTCTGGAAACACCATATATTTT
CASSVEGSGNTIYF
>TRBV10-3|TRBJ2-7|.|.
TGTGCCATCAGTGAGCCGGCCACTACCCTCAAGGAGCAGTACTTC
CAISEPATTLKEQYF
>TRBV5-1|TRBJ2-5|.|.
TGCGCCAGCAGCTTGGTGGGGGTGGTCGAGACCCAGTACTTC
CASSLVGVVETQYF
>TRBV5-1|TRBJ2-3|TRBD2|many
TGCGCCAGCCGGGTAGCGGGGGGCGGGGCAGATACGCAGTATTTT
CASRVAGGGADTQYF
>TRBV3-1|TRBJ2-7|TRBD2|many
TGTGCCAGCAGTATACTAGCGGGAGGCGAGCAGTACTTC
CASSILAGGEQYF
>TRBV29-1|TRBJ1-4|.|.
TGCAGCGTTCGGGACACCAATAACGAAAAACTGTTTTTT
CSVRDTNNEKLFF
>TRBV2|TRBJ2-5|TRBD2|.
TGTGCCAGCAGTGAGTTGTCGGGGAGGGGTGAGACCCAGTACTTC
CASSELSGRGETQYF
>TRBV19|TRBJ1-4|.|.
TGTGCCAGTAGTATTGGGGCGACTACTAATGAAAAACTGTTTTTT
CASSIGATTNEKLFF
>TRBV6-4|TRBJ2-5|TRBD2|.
TGTGCCAGCAGTGCCGGGGAGGGTTGCGCGTGGGAGACCCAGTACTTC
CASSAGEGCAWETQYF
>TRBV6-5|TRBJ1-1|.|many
TGTGCCAGCTCCCGGAAGAACACTGAAGCTTTCTTT
CASSRKNTEAFF
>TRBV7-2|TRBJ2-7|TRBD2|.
TGTGCCAGCAGCTTAAAAGCGGGGGGGCACGAGCAGTACTTC
CASSLKAGGHEQYF
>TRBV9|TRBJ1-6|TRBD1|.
TGTGCCAGCAGCCAAACAGGGGGTGCTTCACCCCTCCACTTT
CASSQTGGASPLHF
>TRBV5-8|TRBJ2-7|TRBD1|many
TGTGCCAGCAGCTTGGGCGGGACAGGGGTTTACGAGCAGTACTTC
CASSLGGTGVYEQYF
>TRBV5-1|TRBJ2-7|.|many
TGCGCCAGCAGCTTGGGGGACTCCAGCTCCTACGAGCAGTACTTC
CASSLGDSSSYEQYF
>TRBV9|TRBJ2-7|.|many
TGTGCCAGCAGCGTAGCAGGGGACGGGAAGCACTTC
CASSVAGDGKHF
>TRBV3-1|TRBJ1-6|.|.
TGTGCCAGCAGCCAAGATTCTTGGGCAGGGATGAATTCACCCCTCCACTTT
CASSQDSWAGMNSPLHF
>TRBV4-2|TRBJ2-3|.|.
TGTGCCAGCAGCCAAGAAGGTCCGGGAGATACGCAGTATTTT
CASSQEGPGDTQYF
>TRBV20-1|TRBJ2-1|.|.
TGCAGTGCTAGGGGGACGGATTCCTACAATGAGCAGTTCTTC
CSARGTDSYNEQFF
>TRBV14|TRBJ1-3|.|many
TGTGCCAGCAGCCAAGGGTACGGGAGCTCTGGAAACACCATATATTTT
CASSQGYGSSGNTIYF
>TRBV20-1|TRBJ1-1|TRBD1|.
TGCAGTGCTAGAGATGAGGAGGGGGCGAGCACTGAAGCTTTCTTT
CSARDEEGASTEAFF
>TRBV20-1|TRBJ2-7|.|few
TGCAGTGCTACGCCGAGCGCTAGCCACGAGCAGTACTTC
CSATPSASHEQYF
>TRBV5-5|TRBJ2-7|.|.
TGTGCCAGCAGCTTGGTTTTCGGTTCCTACGAGCAGTACTTC
CASSLVFGSYEQYF
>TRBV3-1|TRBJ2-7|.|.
TGTGCCAGCAGCCAAGATATAGGGGGTTACGAGCAGTACTTC
CASSQDIGGYEQYF
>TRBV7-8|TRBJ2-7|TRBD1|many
TGTGCCAGCAGGTTGGGGACAGGCTCCTACGAGCAGTACTTC
CASRLGTGSYEQYF
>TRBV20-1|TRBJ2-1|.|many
TGCAGTGTTGCAGGCGGGGAGAATGAGCAGTTCTTC
CSVAGGENEQFF
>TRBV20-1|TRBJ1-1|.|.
TGCAGTGCTCGACTTCCGGGGGCGGCGGTGAGCACTGAAGCTTTCTTT
CSARLPGAAVSTEAFF